This TCR beta chain originates from a study of graft-versus-host responses after intestinal transplantation (dated by TCRdb to the early 2020s). Broadly, across the study: Recipients received multivisceral, liver-intestinal, or isolated intestinal transplants. Every recipient was given anti-thymocyte globulin induction, followed by 2 to 4 years of maintenance tacrolimus and steroids. Bulk TCR-beta CDR3 sequencing was used to track graft-versus-host and host-versus-graft alloreactive T cell clones in the graft, circulation and bone marrow after intestinal transplantation. To identify alloreactive clones, pre-transplant mixed lymphocyte reaction products were sequenced and compared with unstimulated pre-transplant donor and recipient T cells. A cohort of some 24 intestinal transplant recipients, including one retransplant, was enrolled, and a few patients lacking pretransplant specimens were excluded. A peak of at least 4% donor T cells among recipient peripheral blood mononuclear cells was the definition used for donor T cell macrochimerism. Instead of going to the commercial service, samples from a few later patients were sequenced in-house on an Illumina MiSeq and processed with MiXCR. Overall study outcomes, separate from this receptor: Early after transplant, peak levels of circulating GvH clones were found to be associated with declines in HvG clones. Patients with donor T cell macrochimerism had high GvH to HvG T cell clonal ratios in their allografts. Conclusions were limited by the relatively low number and heterogeneity of intestinal transplant patients. GvH clones were detected in recipient bone marrow, and some appeared earlier in ileal mucosa or blood, consistent with an intestinal mucosal origin.

The CDR1 and CDR2 encoded by the germline V gene are MNHNS and SASEGT. The CDR3 has 19 amino acids, counting the end cysteine and phenylalanine. Only the CDR3 part of the read is kept: 57 bases, read in frame from the first base. Trimming accounts for 4 bases at V and 0 bases at J, while the number of junction bases matched to no gene is 10. Regarding this clone: Its antigen is currently not known. Base qualities are missing; no much larger clone stands one base away.

The method was the immunoSEQ multiplex PCR assay. For most patients, genomic DNA was subjected to high-throughput TCR-beta CDR3 sequencing by Adaptive Biotechnologies. For the original study's pipeline: Adaptive's ImmunoSEQ software supplied the TCR sequencing data for around 19 patients, while MiXCR and VDJtools were used to process a few other patients. Because the origin of CDR3 nucleotide sequences shared between donor and recipient could not be assigned, those sequences were removed. Alloreactive clones required at least 2-fold expansion over unstimulated cells and minimum CFSE-low frequency of 0.002% (template counts) or 0.001% (read counts). Mappable clones were those detected in sequenced pre-transplant spleen, lymph node, or MLR CFSE-low populations of the donor or recipient. Cumulative frequency of alloreactive clones was calculated as a percentage of all sequences weighted by copy number. TCRdb re-hosts the immuneACCESS table, in-frame sequences only. Its copies lack some clones; in the studies checked, an unresolved V gene accounts for under half of them, and the cause for the rest is not known. V, J and clone size derive from that table, while D and trimming were established from the DNA sequence. Across this sample there are more than 25,000 clones, with 90% to 95% seen only once. Of the sample, 0.5% to 0.6% falls within the top ten clones.

In the first month after transplant, blood samples were collected up to 4 times, and after that at least monthly when available. The chain joins TRBV6-1 to TRBJ1-4; 11 central bases correspond to TRBD1. This receptor was obtained from a human patient who received an intestinal transplant, so some T cells may come from the graft donor. The sample consisted of PBMCs, taken 18 days after transplant. This receptor has the CDR3 CASSGEGQGGNATNEKLFF. The DNA is TGTGCCAGCAGTGGGGAGGGACAGGGGGGGAATGCAACTAATGAAAAACTGTTTTTT.